This TCR beta chain was captured by sequencing in a study of cytomegalovirus exposure and HLA in healthy donors. It was with 60 Vbeta and 13 Jbeta primers that the PCR ran. Clones were sequenced by immunoSEQ multiplex PCR, and TCRdb holds only the in-frame ones, with some missing. The sample has over 110,000 clones, roughly 78% seen once. CDR3 length: 18 amino acids. V shed 1 base, J shed 3 bases, and the junction held 10 bases outside the gene matches. Per the germline V gene, CDR1 is SGHVS and CDR2 is FNYEAQ. This chain uses TRBV7-6 with TRBJ2-2, with 8 bases matching TRBD2. Sequenced input: PBMCs. The clonotype was recovered from a female donor in good health and CMV-seronegative. CDR3 sequence (DNA): TGTGCCAGCAGCTTAGAAGCCGGGGGGGGCTGGGACACCGGGGAGCTGTTTTTT. As protein: CASSLEAGGGWDTGELFF. Filled out from reference TRBV7-6 and TRBJ2-2, the complete variable domain reads GAGVSQSPRYKVTKRGQDVALRCDPISGHVSLYWYRQALGQGPEFLTYFNYEAQQDKSGLPNDRFSAERPEGSISTLTIQRTEQRDSAMYRCASSLEAGGGWDTGELFFGEGSRLTVL.